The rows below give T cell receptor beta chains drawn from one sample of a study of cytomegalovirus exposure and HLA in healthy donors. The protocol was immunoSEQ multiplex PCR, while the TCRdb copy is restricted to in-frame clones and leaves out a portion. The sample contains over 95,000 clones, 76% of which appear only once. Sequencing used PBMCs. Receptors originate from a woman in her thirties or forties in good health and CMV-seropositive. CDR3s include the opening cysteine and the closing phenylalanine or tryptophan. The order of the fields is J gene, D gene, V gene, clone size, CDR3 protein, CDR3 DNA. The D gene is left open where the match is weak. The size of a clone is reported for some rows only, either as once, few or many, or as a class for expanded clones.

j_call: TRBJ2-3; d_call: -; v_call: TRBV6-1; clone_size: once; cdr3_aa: CASKTGGAADTQYF; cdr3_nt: TGTGCCAGCAAAACCGGTGGGGCAGCAGATACGCAGTATTTT
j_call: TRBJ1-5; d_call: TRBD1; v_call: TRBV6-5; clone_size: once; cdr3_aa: CASSHFGQGANQPQHF; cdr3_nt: TGTGCCAGCAGTCACTTTGGACAGGGCGCCAACCAGCCCCAGCATTTT
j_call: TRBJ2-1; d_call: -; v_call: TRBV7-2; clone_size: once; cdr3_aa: CASSSPFGVSSYNEQFF; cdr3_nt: TGTGCCAGCAGCTCCCCCTTCGGGGTAAGCTCCTACAATGAGCAGTTCTTC
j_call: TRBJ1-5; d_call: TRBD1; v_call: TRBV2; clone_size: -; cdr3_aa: CASSEQTGTNQPQHF; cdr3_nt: TGTGCCAGCAGTGAACAGACAGGGACGAATCAGCCCCAGCATTTT
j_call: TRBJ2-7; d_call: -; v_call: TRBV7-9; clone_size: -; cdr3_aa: CASSLEGLSYEQYF; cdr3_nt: TGTGCCAGCAGCTTGGAGGGGCTCTCCTACGAGCAGTACTTC
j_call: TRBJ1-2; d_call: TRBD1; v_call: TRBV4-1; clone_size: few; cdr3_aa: CASSQSDRNYGYTF; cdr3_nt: TGCGCCAGCAGCCAATCGGACAGGAACTATGGCTACACCTTC
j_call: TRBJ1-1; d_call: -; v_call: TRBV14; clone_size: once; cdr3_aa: CASSHHRATEAFF; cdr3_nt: TGTGCCAGCAGCCACCACAGGGCTACTGAAGCTTTCTTT
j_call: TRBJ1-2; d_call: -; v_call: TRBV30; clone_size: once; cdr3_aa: CAWRLQALLGYTF; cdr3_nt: TGTGCCTGGAGATTACAGGCGCTGCTTGGCTACACCTTC
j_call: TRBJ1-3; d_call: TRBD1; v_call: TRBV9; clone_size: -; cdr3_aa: CASSLGQVSDTIYF; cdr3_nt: TGTGCCAGCAGCCTGGGACAGGTCTCCGACACCATATATTTT
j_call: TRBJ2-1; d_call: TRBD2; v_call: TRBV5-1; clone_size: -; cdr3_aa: CASSALAGGYNEQFF; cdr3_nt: TGCGCCAGCAGCGCATTAGCGGGGGGCTACAATGAGCAGTTCTTC
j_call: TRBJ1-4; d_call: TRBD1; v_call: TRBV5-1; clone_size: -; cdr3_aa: CASSLLRQGANEKLFF; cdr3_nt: TGCGCCAGCAGCTTGTTAAGACAGGGGGCTAATGAAAAACTGTTTTTT
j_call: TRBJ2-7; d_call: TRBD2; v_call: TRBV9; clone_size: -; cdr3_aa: CASSVVPSGGANEQYF; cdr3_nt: TGTGCCAGCAGCGTAGTTCCTAGCGGGGGGGCGAACGAGCAGTACTTC
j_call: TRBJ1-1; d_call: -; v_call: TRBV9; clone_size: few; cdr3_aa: CASSVDNGEVYTEAFF; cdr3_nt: TGTGCCAGCAGCGTAGATAACGGGGAGGTGTACACTGAAGCTTTCTTT
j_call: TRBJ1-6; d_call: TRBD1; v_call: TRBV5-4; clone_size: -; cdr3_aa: CASSFPGQGVNSPLHF; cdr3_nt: TGTGCCAGCAGCTTTCCGGGACAGGGGGTTAATTCACCCCTCCACTTT
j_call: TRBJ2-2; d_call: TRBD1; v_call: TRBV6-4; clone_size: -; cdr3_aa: CASSFKIGTVTGELFF; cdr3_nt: TGTGCCAGCAGTTTCAAAATTGGGACAGTCACCGGGGAGCTGTTTTTT
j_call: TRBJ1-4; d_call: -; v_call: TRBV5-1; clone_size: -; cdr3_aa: CASSLQPTNEKLFF; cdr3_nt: TGCGCCAGCAGCCTACAGCCAACTAATGAAAAACTGTTTTTT
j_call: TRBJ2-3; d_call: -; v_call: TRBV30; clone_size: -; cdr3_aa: CAWSVWRTVTDTQYF; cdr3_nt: TGTGCCTGGAGTGTATGGCGTACAGTTACAGATACGCAGTATTTT
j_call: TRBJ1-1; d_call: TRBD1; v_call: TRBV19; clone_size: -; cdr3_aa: CASIPGGANTEAFF; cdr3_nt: TGTGCCAGTATCCCAGGGGGCGCGAACACTGAAGCTTTCTTT
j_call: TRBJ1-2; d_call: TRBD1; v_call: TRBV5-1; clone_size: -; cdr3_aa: CASSLEGARGYTF; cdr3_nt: TGCGCCAGCAGCTTGGAGGGGGCGCGAGGCTACACCTTC
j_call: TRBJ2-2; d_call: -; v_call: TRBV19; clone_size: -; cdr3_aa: CASSPNRSGSGTGELFF; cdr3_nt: TGTGCCAGTAGCCCAAACAGATCAGGGTCGGGCACCGGGGAGCTGTTTTTT
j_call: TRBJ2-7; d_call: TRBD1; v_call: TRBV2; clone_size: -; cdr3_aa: CASSTGTGGVGEQYF; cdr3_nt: TGTGCCAGCAGTACCGGGACAGGGGGCGTCGGCGAGCAGTACTTC
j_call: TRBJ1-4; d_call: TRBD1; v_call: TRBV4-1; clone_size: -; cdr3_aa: CASSQGQGRANEKLFF; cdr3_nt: TGCGCCAGCAGCCAAGGACAGGGCAGGGCTAATGAAAAACTGTTTTTT
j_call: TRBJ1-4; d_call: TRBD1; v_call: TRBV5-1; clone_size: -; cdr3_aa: CASSWGTGGEKLFF; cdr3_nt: TGCGCCAGCAGCTGGGGGACAGGGGGTGAAAAACTGTTTTTT
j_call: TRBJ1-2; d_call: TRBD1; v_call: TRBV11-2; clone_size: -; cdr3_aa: CASSIPQGAGTF; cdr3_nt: TGTGCCAGCAGCATCCCACAGGGGGCCGGTACCTTC
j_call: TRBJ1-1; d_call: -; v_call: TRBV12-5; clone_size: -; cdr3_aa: CASGTGYTEAFF; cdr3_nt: TGTGCTAGTGGAACAGGGTACACTGAAGCTTTCTTT
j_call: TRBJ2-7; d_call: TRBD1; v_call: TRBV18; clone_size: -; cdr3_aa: CASSPNQGDRSGQYF; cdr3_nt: TGTGCCAGCTCACCCAACCAGGGGGATCGTTCGGGGCAGTACTTC
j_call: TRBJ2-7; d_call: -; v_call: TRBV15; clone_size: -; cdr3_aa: CATSRDLEGVIYEQYF; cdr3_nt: TGTGCCACCAGCAGAGATCTCGAGGGGGTGATCTACGAGCAGTACTTC